The rows below give T cell receptor beta chains drawn from one sample of a study of cytotoxic CD8 clonotypes in ibrutinib-treated CLL. Clones were sequenced by immunoSEQ multiplex PCR, and TCRdb holds only the in-frame ones, with some missing. The data show around 33,000 clones, roughly two thirds seen once. The sequencing here drew on PBMCs, taken before ibrutinib treatment. The receptor source for this set is a human donor with chronic lymphocytic leukemia. The CDR3 runs from the conserved cysteine through the conserved F or W. A D gene is named only where the DNA matches it firmly. A row's size may be missing; if present it is once, few, many or a size class.

abundance,j_gene,v_gene,d_gene,CDR3aa,CDR3nt
-,TRBJ2-1,TRBV4-3,-,CASSQDSGTRYNEQFF,TGCGCCAGCAGCCAAGATTCAGGGACCAGATACAATGAGCAGTTCTTC
-,TRBJ2-1,TRBV10-3,-,CAISQTGVNYNEQFF,TGTGCCATCAGTCAAACTGGGGTCAACTACAATGAGCAGTTCTTC
-,TRBJ1-2,TRBV19,-,CASSILGKQRGYTF,TGTGCCAGTAGTATTTTGGGGAAGCAGAGAGGCTACACCTTC
-,TRBJ2-3,TRBV11-1,TRBD1,CASSRLGQVTDTQYF,TGTGCCAGCAGCCGCCTGGGACAGGTCACAGATACGCAGTATTTT
-,TRBJ2-2,TRBV6-5,-,CASRYATKNTGELFF,TGTGCCAGCAGATATGCGACAAAGAACACCGGGGAGCTGTTTTTT
-,TRBJ2-2,TRBV9,-,CASSPPWGAGELFF,TGTGCCAGCAGCCCTCCTTGGGGCGCCGGGGAGCTGTTTTTT
-,TRBJ2-5,TRBV7-7,-,CASSLGHQETQYF,TGTGCCAGCAGCTTAGGACACCAAGAGACCCAGTACTTC
once,TRBJ1-2,TRBV11-3,TRBD1,CASSWGQGDYGYTF,TGTGCCAGCAGCTGGGGACAGGGCGACTATGGCTACACCTTC
few,TRBJ2-5,TRBV15,TRBD2,CATSTSLAGGLGTQYF,TGTGCCACCAGCACTAGTTTAGCGGGAGGACTCGGCACCCAGTACTTC
-,TRBJ1-4,TRBV28,-,CASSPHAEKLFF,TGTGCCAGCAGCCCCCACGCCGAAAAACTGTTTTTT
-,TRBJ1-5,TRBV7-9,-,CASSFGGVSNQPQHF,TGTGCCAGCAGCTTTGGGGGGGTAAGCAATCAGCCCCAGCATTTT
-,TRBJ2-2,TRBV4-1,TRBD1,CASSQVDLRQGTGELFF,TGCGCCAGCAGCCAAGTCGACCTACGACAGGGAACCGGGGAGCTGTTTTTT
-,TRBJ1-1,TRBV15,-,CATSSRREGSTEAFF,TGTGCCACCAGCAGTAGAAGGGAGGGGAGCACTGAAGCTTTCTTT
-,TRBJ1-1,TRBV6-5,-,CASRADTEAFF,TGTGCCAGCAGGGCGGACACTGAAGCTTTCTTT
-,TRBJ1-5,TRBV2,-,CASTRGRDPQHF,TGTGCCAGCACTCGAGGGAGGGACCCCCAGCATTTT
-,TRBJ1-5,TRBV11-2,-,CASSYSLNQPQHF,TGTGCCAGCAGCTATTCCTTAAATCAGCCCCAGCATTTT
many,TRBJ2-7,TRBV5-1,TRBD2,CASSPQAGLASYEQYF,TGCGCCAGCAGCCCGCAGGCAGGACTAGCCTCCTACGAGCAGTACTTC
-,TRBJ2-5,TRBV28,TRBD2,CASSRGTSGTETQYF,TGTGCCAGCAGCCGTGGGACTAGCGGGACCGAGACCCAGTACTTC
once,TRBJ2-7,TRBV4-2,-,CATKLTPQGAYEQYF,TGTGCCACCAAACTCACGCCGCAGGGAGCCTACGAGCAGTACTTC
-,TRBJ2-3,TRBV9,-,CASSVLSRTDTQYF,TGTGCCAGCAGCGTCTTAAGCCGCACAGATACGCAGTATTTT
-,TRBJ1-3,TRBV19,-,CASSIDPGNTIYF,TGTGCCAGTAGTATAGATCCCGGAAACACCATATATTTT
few,TRBJ1-6,TRBV28,-,CASSWSTGVNSPLHF,TGTGCCAGCAGTTGGTCGACAGGCGTTAATTCACCCCTCCACTTT
-,TRBJ2-5,TRBV7-6,-,CASSLDQGLVYF,TGTGCCAGCAGCTTAGATCAGGGGTTGGTATACTTC
-,TRBJ2-1,TRBV7-3,TRBD1,CASRDRVGDNEQFF,TGTGCCAGCAGAGACAGGGTAGGCGACAATGAGCAGTTCTTC
few,TRBJ1-4,TRBV18,-,CASSPRGTGSEKLFF,TGTGCCAGCTCACCAAGGGGAACCGGGAGTGAAAAACTGTTTTTT
-,TRBJ1-2,TRBV4-3,-,CASSPGTPGDGYTF,TGCGCCAGCAGCCCCGGGACACCGGGGGATGGCTACACCTTC
-,TRBJ1-6,TRBV2,-,CASSEVGGYNSPLHF,TGTGCCAGCAGTGAAGTAGGGGGGTATAATTCACCCCTCCACTTT
-,TRBJ2-5,TRBV10-3,TRBD2,CAIRGSGGMETQYF,TGTGCCATCAGGGGCTCGGGAGGGATGGAGACCCAGTACTTC
-,TRBJ2-1,TRBV29-1,TRBD1,CSVERDRGYNEQFF,TGCAGCGTTGAAAGGGACAGGGGCTACAATGAGCAGTTCTTC
-,TRBJ1-5,TRBV7-9,-,CASSLDEEPNQPQHF,TGTGCCAGCAGCTTAGATGAGGAACCCAATCAGCCCCAGCATTTT
-,TRBJ2-7,TRBV19,TRBD2,CASRAPGLAGGEQYF,TGTGCCAGTAGAGCGCCGGGACTAGCGGGGGGGGAGCAGTACTTC
-,TRBJ2-4,TRBV28,-,CASSFERLAKNIQYF,TGTGCCAGCAGTTTCGAGAGGTTAGCCAAAAACATTCAGTACTTC
few,TRBJ1-4,TRBV5-1,TRBD1,CASSIQGATNEKLFF,TGCGCCAGCAGCATCCAGGGGGCAACTAATGAAAAACTGTTTTTT
once,TRBJ2-1,TRBV4-1,TRBD1,CASSLGTANNEQFF,TGCGCCAGCAGCCTCGGGACAGCGAACAATGAGCAGTTCTTC
-,TRBJ2-1,TRBV5-1,TRBD2,CASSYGLAQYNEQFF,TGCGCCAGCAGCTACGGACTAGCGCAATACAATGAGCAGTTCTTC